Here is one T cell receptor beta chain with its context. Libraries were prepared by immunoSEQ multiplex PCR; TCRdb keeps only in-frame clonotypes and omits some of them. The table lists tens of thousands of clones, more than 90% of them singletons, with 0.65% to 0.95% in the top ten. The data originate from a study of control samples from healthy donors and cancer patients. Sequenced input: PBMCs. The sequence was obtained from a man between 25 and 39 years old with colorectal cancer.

Written as DNA, the CDR3 is TGTGCCACCCGAGACAGGGGGGACACTGAAGCTTTCTTT. It is translated as CATRDRGDTEAFF. The gene calls are TRBV19 and TRBJ1-1; 9 bases match TRBD1. Germline CDR1 is LNHDA and CDR2 is SQIVND (reference sequence). CDR3 size: 13 residues. The trim removed 10 bases at V and 3 bases at J, leaving 6 bases unmatched.